What follows describes a single TCR beta chain. The CDR3 extends over 14 amino acids. Per the germline V gene, CDR1 is SQVTM and CDR2 is ANQGSEA. Trimming at V came to 6 bases and at J to 2 bases, leaving 3 bases not matched to a gene. The sample originates from a study of control samples from healthy donors and cancer patients. Assay: immunoSEQ multiplex PCR; the TCRdb copy retains only in-frame clones and omits some. The profile covers roughly 130,000 clones, with approximately 90% appearing a single time and approximately 9% taken by the ten largest. The gene calls are TRBV29-1 and TRBJ2-1, with 11 bases fitting TRBD1. Input material: blood. This TCR came from a man between 18 and 35 years old in good health. CDR3 in amino acids: CSVGTGGTYNEQFF. CDR3 in DNA: TGCAGCGTAGGGACAGGGGGAACCTACAATGAGCAGTTCTTC.